The T cell receptor (beta chain) described here comes from a study of T cell responses to AZD1222 COVID-19 vaccine (dated by TCRdb to 2020 to 2022). Study-level background: TCR sequencing covered approximately 230 trial participants: roughly 200 given two doses of AZD1222 and around 26 given two doses of MenACWY control vaccine. Trial participants were enrolled by age into 18-55, 56-69 and 70-plus year subgroups, with approximately 150, 30 and 60 TCR-sequenced participants respectively. The paper as a whole reports these results and caveats: In the small 56-69-year group, the increase in depth fell short of significance, most likely because of low power. Reportedly, almost half of the unique spike-specific TCRs recognized epitopes lying outside the regions that are mutated in the B.1.351 and B.1.1.7 variants. Vaccine-associated CD4 TCRs spanned the whole spike protein, with dominant responses in regions 160-218 and 743-854. Because no day 14 peak-response samples were available, repertoires were characterized only after the peak T cell response. After two AZD1222 doses, spike-specific TCR breadth and depth were significantly higher than at day 0 and than in MenACWY recipients. Only six or seven AZD1222 recipients were SARS-CoV-2 seropositive at baseline, limiting conclusions about previously exposed vaccinees. Most participants were white British and females outnumbered males, and the authors suggested that clonal diversity may have been underestimated.

The germline V gene encodes CDR1 MGHRA and CDR2 YSYEKL. Clipping removes 0 bases from V and 5 bases from J, with 6 as the unmatched junction base count. The CDR3 spans 16 residues, from the cysteine through the phenylalanine. Only the CDR3 DNA is retained, 48 bases long and in frame from the first base. The CDR3 regions of human TCRbeta chains were analyzed by immunosequencing. Turning to the authors' computational methods: Repertoire TCRs were checked for matches against a reference library of SARS-CoV-2-specific TCRs that had been generated using the MIRA antigen-specificity platform. Breadth was defined as the fraction of unique TCRs that were SARS-CoV-2-associated, and depth was defined as the fraction of total T cells that were SARS-CoV-2-associated. Each spike-specific TCR was assigned to its reactive spike region and to a CD4 or CD8 class using the MIRA data. Log10-transformed breadth and depth values were compared by one-way ANOVA with Sidak's multiple comparisons tests. TCRdb provides this immuneACCESS table in a form limited to in-frame rearrangements. Some clones are lacking; in checked studies, under half of them reflect an unresolved V gene, and why the rest are absent is not known. The V and J calls and the clone size are those of that table, but D and trimming were determined from the DNA. This sample has 80,000 to 100,000 clones in its table, and roughly 85% of those were observed once. Roughly 12% of the sample rests with the top ten.

Explained via the paper, the time point label denotes: about 28 days (+/-7) after the second vaccine dose. AZD1222 recipients whose second dose came at about 4 weeks and those whose second dose came at about 12 weeks were combined into one group, since spike-specific TCR depth and breadth did not differ between the two schedules. The vaccinee samples were drawn from two UK trials, COV001 and COV002, one of which was a single-blind randomized controlled phase 2/3 trial testing AZD1222 (ChAdOx1 nCoV-19) in healthy adults. Trial participant PBMC samples were collected at day 0 and day 28 after the second dose for TCRbeta chain sequencing. With respect to this clone: Which antigen it targets is not known. Base qualities are missing; no much larger clone stands one base away.

Source: peripheral blood, taken 28 days after the second AZD1222 dose. The receptor was isolated from an adult who received the AZD1222 COVID-19 vaccine. This receptor chain uses TRBV4-1 and TRBJ2-3, with 9 bases matching TRBD2. The CDR3 protein: CASSQDRGLAGDTQYF. The DNA reads TGCGCCAGCAGCCAAGATCGGGGACTAGCTGGAGATACGCAGTATTTT.